One T cell receptor beta chain is described in this entry. Antigen: not known. The data were obtained in a study of cytomegalovirus exposure and HLA in healthy donors. PCR used 60 Vbeta primers and 13 Jbeta primers. Only in-frame clones appear in the TCRdb table, and some are missing; sequencing was by immunoSEQ multiplex PCR. Its table lists 90,000 to 120,000 clones. Study results and limitations: A later analysis linked a missense variant in DCLRE1C to the trimming of TCR beta V and J genes. In vitro checks showed that a few CMV-associated chains really do target CMV antigens.

The CDR3 has 16 amino acids. Trimming stripped 0 bases from V and 9 bases from J, with 20 bases between. CDR1 and CDR2 (germline): SGHNT, YENEEA. This sequence originates from a man aged 50 to 60 in good health and CMV-seronegative. V and J are TRBV11-3 and TRBJ1-1; D is perhaps TRBD1 (6 bases). The sample was PBMCs. In nucleotides, the CDR3 is TGTGCCAGCAGCTTAGAGCTGGAACAGGGTGGGACTAAAGCTTTCTTT. Amino acids: CASSLELEQGGTKAFF.